The 3 T cell receptor beta chains below come from one sample, sequenced in a study of T cell responses to AZD1222 COVID-19 vaccine. Assay used: immunoSEQ multiplex PCR; TCRdb lists only in-frame clones, some missing. The profile shows around 170,000 clones, roughly 88% of them singletons. Material: peripheral blood, obtained 28 days after the second AZD1222 dose. These receptors were collected from an adult who received the AZD1222 COVID-19 vaccine.

The chain carries TRBV5-1 and TRBJ2-7, with 7 bases fitting TRBD1. With V trimmed by 5 bases and J by 3 bases, 5 bases remained unmatched. This CDR3 region has 13 residues. Germline V CDR1 and CDR2: SGHRS, YFSETQ. The chain's CDR3 is CASSWDSLYEQYF. Written as DNA, the CDR3 is TGCGCCAGCAGTTGGGACAGCCTCTACGAGCAGTACTTC.

The chain is built from TRBV7-9 and TRBJ2-1, with TRBD1 as a possible D gene (6 bases). The CDR3 has 15 amino acids. V was cut by 5 bases and J by 5 bases, with 16 bases left in between. Germline CDR1 and CDR2: SEHNR and FQNEAQ (reference sequence). The CDR3 DNA follows: TGTGCCAGCAGCGCAGAGGGGGTCTTTAACAATGAGCAGTTCTTC. Translation gives CASSAEGVFNNEQFF.

This sequence joins TRBV19 and TRBJ1-6, with TRBD1 identical over 8 bases. Trimming removed 6 bases from V and 10 bases from J; junction bases left unmatched: 11. CDR1 and CDR2 (germline): LNHDA, SQIVND (reference sequence). This CDR3 contains 15 residues. The DNA for the CDR3 is TGTGCCAGTAGGGCAGGGGGCGAAGGACGATCACCCCTCCACTTT. Protein product: CASRAGGEGRSPLHF.